This T cell receptor beta chain was sequenced in a study of blood T cell repertoires in COVID-19. Study context: COVID-19 samples from acute and convalescent phases originated in the United States, Italy and Spain.

Trimming removed 3 bases from V and 5 bases from J; junction bases left unmatched: 8. CDR3 size: 15 residues. Germline V gives CDR1 KGHSH, CDR2 LQKENI. Per the original data handling: Scientists estimated how many nucleated cells there were by amplifying reference gene primers. Clones were read by immunoSEQ multiplex PCR, and TCRdb kept only the in-frame ones, dropping some. V and J calls and clone size come straight from that table; D and trimming were deduced from the DNA. The table lists 150,000 to 200,000 clones, 84% of them singletons. The rearrangement joins TRBV18 to TRBJ1-1, with 8 positions matching TRBD1. The TCR was taken from a woman in her 70s with COVID-19, enrolled during active disease. Sequences were obtained from peripheral blood. In nucleotides, the CDR3 is TGTGCCAGCTCACCCTACGACAGGGGAGGAACTGAAGCTTTCTTT. It specifies CASSPYDRGGTEAFF. Full variable domain (missing parts from reference TRBV18 and TRBJ1-1): NAGVMQNPRHLVRRRGQEARLRCSPMKGHSHVYWYRQLPEEGLKFMVYLQKENIIDESGMPKERFSAEFPKEGPSILRIQQVVRGDSAAYFCASSPYDRGGTEAFFGQGTRLTVV.